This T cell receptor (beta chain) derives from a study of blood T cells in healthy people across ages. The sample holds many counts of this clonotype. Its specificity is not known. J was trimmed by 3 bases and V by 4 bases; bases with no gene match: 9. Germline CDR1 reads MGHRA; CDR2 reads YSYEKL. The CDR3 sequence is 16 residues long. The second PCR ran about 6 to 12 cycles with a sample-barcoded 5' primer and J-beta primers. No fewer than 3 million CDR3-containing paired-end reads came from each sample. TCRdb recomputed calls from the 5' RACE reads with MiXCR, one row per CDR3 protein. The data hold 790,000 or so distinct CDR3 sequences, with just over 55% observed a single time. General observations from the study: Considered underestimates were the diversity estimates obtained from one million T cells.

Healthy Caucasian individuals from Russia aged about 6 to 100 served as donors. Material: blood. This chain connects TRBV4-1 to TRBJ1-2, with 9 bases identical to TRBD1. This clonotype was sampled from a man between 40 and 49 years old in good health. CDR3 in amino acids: CASSLTGTGSDYGYTF. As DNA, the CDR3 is TGCGCCAGCAGCCTGACCGGGACAGGGTCGGACTATGGCTACACCTTC.